The 30 T cell receptor beta chains presented below share a single source sample, sequenced in a study of T cell repertoires in cytomegalovirus infection. TCRdb reprocessed the reads via MiXCR and lists one record per CDR3 protein. The sample holds a few hundred thousand distinct CDR3 sequences, about 17% seen once. Input material: CD8+ T cells from PBMCs. Receptors were obtained from a human donor in good health (CMV status not recorded). Some clones in this sample may be carry-over from other donors' samples.

This clonotype appeared many times. The V gene is TRBV7-2, the J gene TRBJ2-2; D is possibly TRBD2 (5 bases). CDR1 is SGHTA, CDR2 FQGNSA, per germline. This CDR3 spans 17 amino acids. Trimming shortened V by 4 bases and J by 7 bases, and 22 bases separated the two germline ends. CDR3 protein: CASSYIVPTGGVGELFF. For the CDR3, the DNA is TGTGCCAGCAGCTACATCGTCCCGACCGGAGGTGTCGGGGAGCTGTTTTTT.

As for this clonotype: This may come from a read error, since a much larger clone is one base off. The V call is TRBV7-2, the J call TRBJ1-2; D gene ambiguous. The CDR3 runs to 12 residues. In germline, CDR1 is SGHTA, CDR2 FQGNSA. DNA for the CDR3: TGTGCCAGCAACTTAGGCAGTCTTGGCTACACCTTC. It specifies CASNLGSLGYTF.

This clonotype was seen ten or more times. The chain is built from TRBV7-9 and TRBJ1-2; D might be TRBD1 (5 bases). This CDR3 spans 17 amino acids. The V end lost 0 bases, the J end lost 2 bases, and 16 bases lay between the germline ends. The V gene's germline CDR1 is SEHNR and CDR2 FQNEAQ (reference sequence). CDR3 amino acids: CASSLAIYQGRNYGYTF. CDR3 DNA: TGTGCCAGCAGCTTAGCGATATACCAGGGACGGAACTATGGCTACACCTTC.

This clonotype came up a few times. The rearrangement uses TRBV27 and TRBJ1-1; D is unresolved. The ends were cut back, 4 bases at V and 4 bases at J, with 16 bases in the middle. Germline V gives CDR1 MNHEY, CDR2 SMNVEV (reference sequence). The CDR3 loop spans 15 amino acids. CDR3 region: CASSYASGFVTEAFF. In nucleotides, the CDR3 is TGTGCCAGCAGTTACGCTTCGGGGTTTGTCACTGAAGCTTTCTTT.

Many counts were recorded for this clonotype. The chain employs TRBV7-2 and TRBJ1-1; weak D call: TRBD1 (5 bases). CDR1 and CDR2 from the germline V gene are SGHTA and FQGNSA. The CDR3 has 15 residues. V gave up 0 bases and J gave up 5 bases, with 13 bases separating them. In nucleotides, the CDR3 is TGTGCCAGCAGCTTAGCGGGGGAAGGCCGAACTGAAGCTTTCTTT. Protein product: CASSLAGEGRTEAFF.

This rearrangement joins TRBV19 to TRBJ1-1; 9 positions agree with TRBD1. Germline CDR1 reads LNHDA; CDR2 reads SQIVND (reference sequence). The CDR3 runs to 15 residues. V shed 5 bases, J shed 5 bases, and the junction held 9 bases outside the gene matches. CDR3 loop: CASSPTGTGWTEAFF. CDR3 bases: TGTGCCAGTAGTCCTACCGGGACAGGGTGGACTGAAGCTTTCTTT.

CDR3 nucleotide sequence: TGTGCCAGCAGCCAAGAACCCTTCTACGAGCAGTACTTC. Amino acid sequence: CASSQEPFYEQYF. The chain carries TRBV4-2 and TRBJ2-7, with D uncertain. The CDR3 covers 13 residues. Germline CDR1 and CDR2: LGHNA and YNFKEQ. V lost 0 bases and J lost 3, with 6 bases in between.

This chain uses TRBV6-5 with TRBJ2-7; no reliable D call. Germline V gives CDR1 MNHEY, CDR2 SVGAGI. The CDR3 spans 13 residues. Deletions cut 7 bases from V and 2 bases from J, with 12 bases between. Here the CDR3 reads CASNPGHPYEQYF. CDR3 DNA: TGTGCCAGCAATCCGGGCCACCCCTACGAGCAGTACTTC.

The rearrangement joins TRBV4-2 to TRBJ1-1, with D maybe TRBD1 (5 bases). Trimming removed 0 bases at V and 11 bases at J, with 25 bases between. In germline, CDR1 is LGHNA, CDR2 YNFKEQ. The CDR3 runs 17 residues. CDR3 nucleotide sequence: TGTGCCAGCAGCCAAGATCCGGGGTCGGGGCGAAACGGCGAGGCTTTCTTT. Translating gives CASSQDPGSGRNGEAFF.

There are many counts of this clonotype. The chain carries TRBV29-1 and TRBJ1-1, with D tentatively TRBD1 (6 bases). Trimming shortened V by 6 bases and J by 4 bases, and 15 bases separated the two germline ends. CDR1 SQVTM and CDR2 ANQGSEA come from the germline V gene. This CDR3 has 13 amino acids. CDR3 bases: TGCAGCGTCGCAGGCCTAGGGGGCACTGAAGCTTTCTTT. Protein sequence: CSVAGLGGTEAFF.

This clonotype was seen many times. This chain links TRBV11-2 with TRBJ1-1; possibly TRBD1 for D (5 bases). The CDR3 extends over 13 amino acids. The germline V gene has CDR1 SGHAT and CDR2 FQNNGV. V was shortened by 6 bases and J by 1 base, with 9 bases between the two germline ends. CDR3 bases: TGTGCCAGCAGTCCCACAGGGAACACTGAAGCTTTCTTT. This encodes CASSPTGNTEAFF.

V and J are TRBV28 and TRBJ1-5; 7 nucleotides agree with TRBD1. CDR3 length: 15 residues. Germline V gives CDR1 MDHEN, CDR2 SYDVKM. With V trimmed by 6 bases and J by 1 base, 6 bases remained unmatched. CDR3 amino acids: CASSAQGGSNQPQHF. CDR3 DNA sequence: TGTGCCAGCAGCGCGCAGGGGGGAAGCAATCAGCCCCAGCATTTT.

The CDR3 here is CASSLDHYEQYF. CDR3 nucleotides: TGTGCCAGCAGTTTAGATCACTACGAGCAGTACTTC. The V call is TRBV28, the J call TRBJ2-7; D remains unclear. Germline V gene lookup returns CDR1 MDHEN and CDR2 SYDVKM. The CDR3 runs to 12 residues. The V gene lost 2 bases and the J gene lost 3 bases, with 5 bases spanning the gap.

The J gene is TRBJ1-3, the V gene TRBV6-2 or TRBV6-3, with a tentative D call TRBD1 (6 bases). Germline assignment: CDR1 MNHEY and CDR2 SVGEGT. The CDR3 runs 17 residues. V was cut by 2 bases and J by 0 bases, with 14 bases left in between. CDR3 in DNA: TGTGCCAGCAGTTACACCGGGACACCGAGCTCTGGAAACACCATATATTTT. Its translation: CASSYTGTPSSGNTIYF.

This clonotype was recorded once. With a much larger clone just one base away, this may be a read error. The chain carries TRBV10-3 and TRBJ1-1; D call uncertain. The CDR3 sequence is 14 residues long. The germline gives CDR1 ENHRY, CDR2 SYGVKD. CDR3 region: CAISESGRNTEALF. The CDR3 DNA follows: TGTGCCATCAGTGAGTCAGGGAGGAACACTGAAGCTCTCTTT.

This clonotype came up many times. The chain links TRBV4-1 to TRBJ1-5; D may be TRBD1 (6 bases). The germline V gene has CDR1 MGHRA and CDR2 YSYEKL. The germline V and J ends were trimmed by 1 base and 6 bases, with 13 bases remaining between them. This CDR3 spans 15 amino acids. The CDR3 protein is CASSQVATGIQPQHF. CDR3 DNA sequence: TGCGCCAGCAGCCAAGTCGCGACAGGAATTCAGCCCCAGCATTTT.

This chain joins TRBV9 and TRBJ2-1; 7 bases are a match to TRBD1. J gave up 4 bases and V 3 bases, and 10 bases lay outside the gene matches. The CDR3 length is 16 residues. The germline CDR1 and CDR2 sequences are SGDLS and YYNGEE. CDR3: CASSGPLRGLYNEQFF. DNA for the CDR3: TGTGCCAGCAGCGGTCCCCTCAGGGGGTTGTACAATGAGCAGTTCTTC.

The chain uses TRBV28 and TRBJ2-7, with 10 positions matching TRBD2. The CDR3 runs 16 residues. In germline, CDR1 is MDHEN, CDR2 SYDVKM. The V and J ends lost 1 base and 5 bases, in that order; junction bases with no gene match: 8. CDR3 region: CASSLLAGGSIHEQYF. The CDR3 DNA sequence: TGTGCCAGCAGTTTATTAGCGGGGGGCTCCATCCACGAGCAGTACTTC.

V usage is TRBV9 and J usage is TRBJ2-1; D is perhaps TRBD1 (6 bases). The CDR3 is 16 residues long. The germline CDR1 and CDR2 sequences are SGDLS and YYNGEE. Trimming took off 4 bases at V and 4 bases at J, with 18 bases between the two ends. The CDR3 protein is CASSTVTGRWYNEQFF. In DNA, the CDR3 is TGTGCCAGCAGCACAGTGACAGGTCGGTGGTACAATGAGCAGTTCTTC.

Concerning this clonotype itself: A much bigger clone sits one base away, suggesting this may be a read error. The J gene is TRBJ2-7, the V gene TRBV7-2; 8 bases are a match to TRBD2. This CDR3 has 18 residues. The germline V gene has CDR1 SGHTA and CDR2 FQGNSA. DNA for the CDR3: TGTGCCGGCAGCCTCAAATTAGAGGTTCGGGGGGGGTCATACGAGCAGTACTTC. It yields the protein CAGSLKLEVRGGSYEQYF.

The sample holds many counts of this clonotype. This rearrangement joins TRBV6-6 to TRBJ2-3; D is ambiguous. This CDR3 is 16 amino acids long. Between the trimmed V and J ends, which lost 4 bases and 1 base, there was a span of 15 bases. CDR1 and CDR2 from the germline V gene are MNHNY and SVGAGI (reference sequence). CDR3 amino acids: CASSWIEAPGTDTQYF. The CDR3 bases are TGTGCCAGCAGTTGGATCGAGGCTCCTGGCACAGATACGCAGTATTTT.

The chain recombines TRBV5-1 with TRBJ1-5, with D hard to call. V dropped 0 bases and J dropped 1 base, with 11 bases sitting between them. Germline CDR1 is SGHRS and CDR2 is YFSETQ. The CDR3 runs to 16 residues. The CDR3 protein is CASSLGAARSNQPQHF. The CDR3 DNA sequence: TGCGCCAGCAGCTTGGGGGCAGCACGAAGCAATCAGCCCCAGCATTTT.

This clonotype has just a few counts. The chain is built from TRBV6-1 and TRBJ2-7; 8 bases match TRBD1. V lost 3 bases to trimming and J lost 4 bases; unmatched junction nucleotides: 11. This CDR3 is 16 amino acids long. Per the germline V gene, CDR1 is MNHNS and CDR2 is SASEGT. CDR3 region: CASSDRRAGGQYEQYF. The CDR3 DNA sequence: TGTGCCAGCAGTGATCGCCGGGCAGGGGGCCAGTACGAGCAGTACTTC.

This clonotype was observed a few times. This chain connects TRBV7-9 to TRBJ2-7, with 9 bases fitting TRBD1. Per germline, CDR1 SEHNR and CDR2 FQNEAQ (reference sequence). V dropped 5 bases and J dropped 7; count of bases not matched to a gene: 9. This CDR3 spans 14 amino acids. The DNA for the CDR3 is TGTGCCAGCAGCACGGACAGGGGTTTTGGTGAGCAGTACTTC. This codes for CASSTDRGFGEQYF.

This clonotype was found many times. The chain combines TRBV28 with TRBJ1-5; D call uncertain. CDR1 MDHEN and CDR2 SYDVKM come from the germline V gene. Trimming pared 2 bases from V and 4 bases from J, leaving 3 bases between. CDR3 length: 12 residues. CDR3 sequence (DNA): TGTGCCAGCAGTTTAGAAAATCAGCCCCAGCATTTT. It translates to CASSLENQPQHF.

This clonotype has a count of ten or more. The chain links TRBV6-5 to TRBJ1-1; D call uncertain. Trimming stripped 2 bases from V and 6 bases from J, with 10 bases between. Germline V gene data show CDR1 as MNHEY and CDR2 as SVGAGI. The CDR3 is 13 residues long. The CDR3 coding sequence is TGTGCCAGCAGTTACCGGGGATCTCCTGAAGCTTTCTTT. Translated, it gives CASSYRGSPEAFF.

The chain recombines TRBV5-1 with TRBJ1-1; no firm D call. CDR1 is SGHRS and CDR2 is YFSETQ in the germline V gene. Trimming stripped 0 bases from V and 4 bases from J, with 7 bases between. This CDR3 is 13 amino acids long. The CDR3 DNA reads as TGCGCCAGCAGCTTGGCTACGAGCACTGAAGCTTTCTTT. This gives the protein CASSLATSTEAFF.

The V and J genes are TRBV27 and TRBJ2-2, with 10 bases identical to TRBD1. V trimming: 4 bases; J trimming: 6 bases; junction bases outside the gene matches: 5. The CDR3 length is 15 residues. Germline loops: CDR1 MNHEY, CDR2 SMNVEV (reference sequence). The CDR3 here is CASSSRQGAAGELFF. In nucleotides, the CDR3 is TGTGCCAGCAGTTCCCGACAGGGGGCAGCCGGGGAGCTGTTTTTT.

This clonotype appeared a few times. The chain is built from TRBV7-9 and TRBJ2-3; D might be TRBD2 (7 bases). The CDR3 extends over 14 amino acids. CDR1 SEHNR and CDR2 FQNEAQ come from the germline V gene (reference sequence). Trimming took 8 bases from V and 0 from J, leaving 12 bases between them. The CDR3 loop is CASRAGASTDTQYF. The CDR3 DNA is TGTGCCAGCCGCGCGGGGGCAAGCACAGATACGCAGTATTTT.

The J gene is TRBJ2-1, the V gene TRBV28; no firm D call. V was pared by 5 bases and J by 7 bases, with 24 bases between. The CDR3 runs to 17 residues. CDR1 MDHEN and CDR2 SYDVKM come from the germline V gene. CDR3 loop: CASSPPPQILFGNEQFF. In DNA form, the CDR3 reads TGTGCCAGCAGTCCTCCCCCACAGATTTTATTTGGAAATGAGCAGTTCTTC.